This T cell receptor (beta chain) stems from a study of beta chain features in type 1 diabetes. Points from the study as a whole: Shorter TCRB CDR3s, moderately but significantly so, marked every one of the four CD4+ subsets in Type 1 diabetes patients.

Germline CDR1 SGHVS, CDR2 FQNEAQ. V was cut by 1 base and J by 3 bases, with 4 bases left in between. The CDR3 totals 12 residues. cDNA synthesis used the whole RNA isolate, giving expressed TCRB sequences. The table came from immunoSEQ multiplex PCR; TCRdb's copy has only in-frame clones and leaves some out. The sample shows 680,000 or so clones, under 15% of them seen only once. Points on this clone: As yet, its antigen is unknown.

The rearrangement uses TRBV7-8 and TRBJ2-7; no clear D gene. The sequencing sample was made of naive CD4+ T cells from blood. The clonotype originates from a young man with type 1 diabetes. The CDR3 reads CASSLVGYEQYF. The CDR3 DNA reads TGTGCCAGCAGCTTAGTTGGCTACGAGCAGTACTTC.